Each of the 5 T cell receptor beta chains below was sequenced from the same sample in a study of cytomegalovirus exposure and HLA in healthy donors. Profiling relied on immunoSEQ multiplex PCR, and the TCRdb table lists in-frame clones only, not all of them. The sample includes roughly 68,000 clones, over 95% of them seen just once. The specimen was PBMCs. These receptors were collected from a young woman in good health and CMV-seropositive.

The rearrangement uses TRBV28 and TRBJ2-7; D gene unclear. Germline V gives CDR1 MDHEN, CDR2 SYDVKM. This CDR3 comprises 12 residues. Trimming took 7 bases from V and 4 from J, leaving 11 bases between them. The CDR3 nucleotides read TGTGCCAGCAACAACCCCAAGTACGAGCAGTACTTC. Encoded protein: CASNNPKYEQYF.

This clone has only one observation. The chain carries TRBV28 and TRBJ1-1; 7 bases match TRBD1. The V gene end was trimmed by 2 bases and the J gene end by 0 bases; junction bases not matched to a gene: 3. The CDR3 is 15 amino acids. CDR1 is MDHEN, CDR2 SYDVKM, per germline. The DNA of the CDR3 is TGTGCCAGCAGTTTAATCGGGACAGTGAACACTGAAGCTTTCTTT. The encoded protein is CASSLIGTVNTEAFF.

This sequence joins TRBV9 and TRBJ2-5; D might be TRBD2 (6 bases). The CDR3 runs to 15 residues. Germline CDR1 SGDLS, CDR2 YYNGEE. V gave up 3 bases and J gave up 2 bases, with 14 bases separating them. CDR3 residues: CASSAYRGIQETQYF. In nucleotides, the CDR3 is TGTGCCAGCAGCGCCTATCGGGGGATTCAAGAGACCCAGTACTTC.

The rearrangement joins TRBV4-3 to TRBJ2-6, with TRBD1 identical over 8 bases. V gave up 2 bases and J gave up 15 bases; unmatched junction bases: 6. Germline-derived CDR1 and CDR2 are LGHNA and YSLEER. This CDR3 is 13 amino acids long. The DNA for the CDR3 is TGCGCCAGCAGCCAAAAAGAAGGGACAGGCCTGACTTTC. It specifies CASSQKEGTGLTF.

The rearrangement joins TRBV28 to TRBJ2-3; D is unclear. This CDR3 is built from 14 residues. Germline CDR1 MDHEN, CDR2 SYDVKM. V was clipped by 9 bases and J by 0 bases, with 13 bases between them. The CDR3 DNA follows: TGTGCCAGTCGGAGTACCTACAGCACAGATACGCAGTATTTT. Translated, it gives CASRSTYSTDTQYF.